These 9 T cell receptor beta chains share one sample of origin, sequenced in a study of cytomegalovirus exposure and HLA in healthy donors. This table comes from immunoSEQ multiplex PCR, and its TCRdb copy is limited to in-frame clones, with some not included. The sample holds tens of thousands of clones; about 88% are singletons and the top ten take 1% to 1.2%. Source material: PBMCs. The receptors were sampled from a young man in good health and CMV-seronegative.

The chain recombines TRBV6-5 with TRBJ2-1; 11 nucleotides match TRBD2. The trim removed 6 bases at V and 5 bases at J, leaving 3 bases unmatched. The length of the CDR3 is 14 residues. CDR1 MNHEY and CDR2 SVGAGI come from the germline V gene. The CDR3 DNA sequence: TGTGCCAGCAGGGGACTAGCGGAAAACAATGAGCAGTTCTTC. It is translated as CASRGLAENNEQFF.

The CDR3 loop is CASSQEFGTEPYEQYF. The DNA for the CDR3 is TGCGCCAGCAGCCAAGAATTCGGGACAGAGCCCTACGAGCAGTACTTC. V gene TRBV4-3 combines with J gene TRBJ2-7; the match to TRBD1 covers 7 bases. This CDR3 comprises 16 residues. Germline V lookup: CDR1 LGHNA, CDR2 YSLEER. Trimming took 0 bases from V and 2 from J; bases not matched to a gene: 7.

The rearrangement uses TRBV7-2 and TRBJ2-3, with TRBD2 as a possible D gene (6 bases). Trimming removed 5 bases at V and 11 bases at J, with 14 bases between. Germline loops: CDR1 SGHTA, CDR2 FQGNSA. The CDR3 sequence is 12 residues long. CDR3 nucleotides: TGTGCCAGCAGCCCACGGGAGTATAAGCAGTATTTT. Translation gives CASSPREYKQYF.

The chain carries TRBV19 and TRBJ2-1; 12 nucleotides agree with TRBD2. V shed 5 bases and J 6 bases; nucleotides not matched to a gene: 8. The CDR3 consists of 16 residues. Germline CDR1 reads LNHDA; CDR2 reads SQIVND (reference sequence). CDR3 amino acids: CASSPPRTSGANEQFF. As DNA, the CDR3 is TGTGCCAGTAGTCCCCCTCGGACTAGCGGGGCCAATGAGCAGTTCTTC.

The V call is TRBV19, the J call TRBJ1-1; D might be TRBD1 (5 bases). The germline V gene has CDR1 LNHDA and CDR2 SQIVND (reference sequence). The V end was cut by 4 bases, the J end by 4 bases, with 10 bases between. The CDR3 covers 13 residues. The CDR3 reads CASSRGLLTEAFF. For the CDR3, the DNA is TGTGCCAGTAGTAGGGGCCTGCTCACTGAAGCTTTCTTT. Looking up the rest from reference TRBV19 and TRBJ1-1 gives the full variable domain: DGGITQSPKYLFRKEGQNVTLSCEQNLNHDAMYWYRQDPGQGLRLIYYSQIVNDFQKGDIAEGYSVSREKKESFPLTVTSAQKNPTAFYLCASSRGLLTEAFFGQGTRLTVV.

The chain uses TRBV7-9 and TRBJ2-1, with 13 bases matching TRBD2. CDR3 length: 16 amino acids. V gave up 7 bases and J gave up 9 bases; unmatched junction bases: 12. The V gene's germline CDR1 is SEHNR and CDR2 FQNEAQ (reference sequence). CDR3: CASTTSGTSGTGEQFF. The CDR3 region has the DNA TGTGCCAGCACCACAAGCGGGACTAGCGGGACCGGTGAGCAGTTCTTC.

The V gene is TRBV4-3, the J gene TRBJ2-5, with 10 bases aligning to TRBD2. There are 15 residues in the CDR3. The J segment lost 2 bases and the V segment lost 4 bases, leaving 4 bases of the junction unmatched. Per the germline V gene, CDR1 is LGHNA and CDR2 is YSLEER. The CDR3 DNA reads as TGCGCCAGCAGCCCCTGGACTAGCGGACAAGAGACCCAGTACTTC. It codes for CASSPWTSGQETQYF.

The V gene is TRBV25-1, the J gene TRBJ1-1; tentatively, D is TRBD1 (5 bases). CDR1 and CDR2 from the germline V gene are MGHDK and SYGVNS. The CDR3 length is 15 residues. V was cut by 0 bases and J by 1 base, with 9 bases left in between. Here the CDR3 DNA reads TGTGCCAGCAGTGAATATAACGGACAGAACACTGAAGCTTTCTTT. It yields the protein CASSEYNGQNTEAFF.

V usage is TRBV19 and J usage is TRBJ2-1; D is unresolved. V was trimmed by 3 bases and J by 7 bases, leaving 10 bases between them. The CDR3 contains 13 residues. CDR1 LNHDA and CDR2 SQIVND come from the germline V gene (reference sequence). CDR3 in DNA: TGTGCCAGTAGTATGAGCCCCACTAATGAGCAGTTCTTC. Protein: CASSMSPTNEQFF.